Below are 15 T cell receptor beta chains sequenced from a single sample in a study of T cells after yellow fever vaccination. Via MiXCR, TCRdb re-called the 5' RACE reads, giving one row per CDR3 protein. The sample lists 200,000 to 300,000 distinct CDR3 sequences, approximately 3.5% occurring once. The sample was PBMCs, taken 15 days after the yellow fever booster vaccination. These receptors were collected from a man between 18 and 29 years old who received the YFV17D yellow fever vaccine.

This clonotype was counted many times. This chain connects TRBV12-3 or TRBV12-4 to TRBJ1-1; no definite D call. CDR3 length: 12 residues. Trimming removed 6 bases from V and 0 bases from J, with 5 bases in between. The CDR3 spells CASSSMNTEAFF. The DNA of the CDR3 is TGTGCCAGCAGCTCAATGAACACTGAAGCTTTCTTT.

The rearrangement joins TRBV7-2 to TRBJ1-1, with D unclear. Deletions cut 5 bases from V and 0 bases from J, with 13 bases between. Germline CDR1 SGHTA, CDR2 FQGNSA. This CDR3 contains 15 residues. The CDR3 protein is CASSPLGLMNTEAFF. The CDR3 bases are TGTGCCAGCAGCCCGCTTGGACTGATGAACACTGAAGCTTTCTTT. The complete variable domain, with remaining parts taken from reference TRBV7-2 and TRBJ1-1, reads GAGVSQSPSNKVTEKGKDVELRCDPISGHTALYWYRQSLGQGLEFLIYFQGNSAPDKSGLPSDRFSAERTGGSVSTLTIQRTQQEDSAVYLCASSPLGLMNTEAFFGQGTRLTVV.

Judged by abundance, this clonotype is medium-sized. The chain joins TRBV6-2 or TRBV6-3 to TRBJ2-1; the match to TRBD1 covers 9 bases. Germline trimming cut 5 bases from V and 5 bases from J; bases unmatched to any gene: 10. The CDR3 loop spans 16 amino acids. Germline V gene data show CDR1 as MNHEY and CDR2 as SVGEGT. Here the CDR3 reads CASSPLRDRVDNEQFF. The CDR3 region has the DNA TGTGCCAGCAGTCCCCTCCGGGACAGGGTGGACAATGAGCAGTTCTTC.

This clonotype occurred many times. The rearrangement links TRBV12-3 or TRBV12-4 to TRBJ2-7; 7 nucleotides match TRBD1. V shed 1 base and J 5 bases; nucleotides not matched to a gene: 2. The CDR3 covers 13 residues. The CDR3: CASSLGQGHEQYF. CDR3 DNA sequence: TGTGCCAGCAGTTTAGGACAGGGCCACGAGCAGTACTTC.

Ten or more counts support this clonotype. This chain links TRBV12-3 or TRBV12-4 with TRBJ1-1; maybe TRBD1 (5 bases). V was clipped by 5 bases and J by 3 bases, with 13 bases between them. The CDR3 runs 14 residues. CDR3 bases: TGTGCCAGCAGTGGAGGGGTGACATACACTGAAGCTTTCTTT. Residues: CASSGGVTYTEAFF.

This clonotype was detected ten times or more. The genes are TRBV7-9 and TRBJ2-6, with TRBD1 matching over 7 bases. V lost 6 bases to trimming and J lost 4 bases; unmatched junction nucleotides: 9. Germline values: CDR1 SEHNR, CDR2 FQNEAQ (reference sequence). The CDR3 is made up of 16 amino acids. CDR3 amino acids: CASRQTGEGGANVLTF. DNA of the CDR3: TGTGCCAGCAGGCAAACAGGGGAAGGAGGGGCCAACGTCCTGACTTTC.

This clonotype was recorded at least ten times. V and J are TRBV4-2 and TRBJ2-7; D is ambiguous. The CDR3 runs to 11 residues. In germline, CDR1 is LGHNA, CDR2 YNFKEQ. V was clipped by 1 base and J by 5 bases, with 3 bases between them. CDR3 nucleotides: TGTGCCAGCAGCCAAGTCAACGAGCAGTACTTC. This sequence encodes CASSQVNEQYF.

The table lists this clonotype with many counts. In DNA form, the CDR3 reads TGCAGTGCCAGTCGCAGCGGCCAACCTCCCACAGATACGCAGTATTTT. Protein sequence: CSASRSGQPPTDTQYF. V usage is TRBV20-1 and J usage is TRBJ2-3, with TRBD2 as a possible D gene (5 bases). V was pared by 6 bases and J by 2 bases, with 21 bases between. The CDR3 covers 16 residues. From germline, CDR1 is DFQATT and CDR2 SNEGSKA (reference sequence).

This clonotype was counted at least ten times. This sequence joins TRBV6-2 or TRBV6-3 and TRBJ1-1; 7 positions match TRBD1. V shed 6 bases, J shed 4 bases, and the junction held 8 bases outside the gene matches. Per the germline V gene, CDR1 is MNHEY and CDR2 is SVGEGT. This CDR3 spans 14 amino acids. The CDR3 spells CASRKTGEATEAFF. The CDR3 region has the DNA TGTGCCAGCAGGAAAACAGGGGAAGCCACTGAAGCTTTCTTT.

This clonotype was counted at least ten times. The gene calls are TRBV7-2 and TRBJ1-4, with no clear D. The CDR3 has 14 amino acids. Germline V CDR1 and CDR2: SGHTA, FQGNSA. With 2 bases removed from V and 7 bases from J, the gap between germline ends came to 11 bases. CDR3 region: CASSLIRGTEKLFF. DNA of the CDR3: TGTGCCAGCAGCTTAATTCGGGGAACTGAAAAACTGTTTTTT.

This clonotype was counted at least ten times. The chain combines TRBV3-1 with TRBJ1-2, with D tentatively TRBD1 (6 bases). The CDR3 consists of 13 residues. Trimming left V 2 bases short and J 7 bases short, with 11 bases between. The germline CDR1 and CDR2 sequences are LGHDT and YNNKEL (reference sequence). The CDR3 protein is CASSQSGGRGYTF. The CDR3 DNA is TGTGCCAGCAGCCAATCCGGGGGCCGTGGCTACACCTTC.

This clonotype was counted ten times or more. The rearrangement links TRBV24-1 to TRBJ2-2; no definite D call. The V and J ends lost 12 bases and 4 bases respectively, with 14 bases between them. The CDR3 length is 13 residues. Germline CDR1 reads KGHDR; CDR2 reads SFDVKD. The CDR3 reads CAAERGGTGELFF. The CDR3 DNA reads as TGTGCCGCCGAACGAGGTGGCACCGGGGAGCTGTTTTTT.

This clonotype was counted between two and nine times. It may be a read error: a sequence one base away is much more abundant. V is TRBV5-4 and J is TRBJ2-3, with 8 bases lining up with TRBD2. Germline CDR1 and CDR2: SGHNT and YYREEE (reference sequence). This CDR3 contains 16 residues. Trimming cost V 2 bases and J 5 bases; bases outside gene matches: 10. In DNA form, the CDR3 reads TGTGCCAGCAGCTTCAGGAACGGGGGGGCTGGAGATACGCAGTATTTT. Translation: CASSFRNGGAGDTQYF.

Many counts were recorded for this clonotype. V is TRBV11-2 and J is TRBJ1-1; no clear D. Trimming removed 4 bases from V and 11 bases from J, with 14 bases in between. Germline CDR1 reads SGHAT; CDR2 reads FQNNGV. CDR3 size: 12 residues. CDR3 DNA sequence: TGTGCCAGCAGCTCCCTAGGGAGGTGGGCTTTCTTT. Protein: CASSSLGRWAFF.

The sample holds many counts of this clonotype. The rearrangement joins TRBV7-2 to TRBJ2-7, with D tentatively TRBD1 (5 bases). The CDR3 is made up of 13 amino acids. Germline lookup yields CDR1 SGHTA and CDR2 FQGNSA. The V and J ends lost 3 bases and 3 bases respectively, with 9 bases between them. CDR3 sequence: CASSFRRGYEQYF. The CDR3 region has the DNA TGTGCCAGCAGCTTTCGTAGGGGCTACGAGCAGTACTTC.